Sequencing of this TCR beta chain was carried out in a study of OX40 agonist ivuxolimab in advanced cancers. Study background: Those treated in dose escalation had hepatocellular carcinoma, melanoma, renal cell cancer or head and neck cancer.

This CDR3 contains 13 residues. V lost 8 bases, J lost 3 bases, and 11 bases lay in between. Germline-derived CDR1 and CDR2 are KGHSH and LQKENI. This clone was counted once. Clones were read by immunoSEQ multiplex PCR, and TCRdb kept only the in-frame ones, dropping some. The table has tens of thousands of clones, roughly 80% seen once. This receptor was identified in an adult with an advanced solid tumor such as melanoma, head and neck, liver or kidney cancer. The sequences come from CD4+ or CD8+ T cells sorted from blood, collected in a trial of the OX40 agonist ivuxolimab. V gene TRBV18 combines with J gene TRBJ2-1; unclear D gene. The CDR3 nucleotides read TGTGCCAGCGGAGCTGACATCTACAATGAGCAGTTCTTC. Residues: CASGADIYNEQFF.